One sample yielded the 5 T cell receptor beta chains listed below, sequenced in a study of blood T cell repertoires in COVID-19. The assay was immunoSEQ multiplex PCR, and TCRdb's table has in-frame clones only and misses some. This table holds about 210,000 clones, 92% found once. The sample was peripheral blood. These receptors were collected from a man aged 25 to 40 with acute or convalescent COVID-19.

The chain recombines TRBV27 with TRBJ2-2, with 7 bases lining up with TRBD1. Trimming at V came to 5 bases and at J to 9 bases, leaving 12 bases not matched to a gene. The germline gives CDR1 MNHEY, CDR2 SMNVEV (reference sequence). The CDR3 consists of 15 residues. CDR3 nucleotides: TGTGCCAGCAGTCGGACAGGTCGAGAGTTTAGGGAGCTGTTTTTT. Protein sequence: CASSRTGREFRELFF.

This rearrangement joins TRBV6-5 to TRBJ2-1, with D perhaps matching TRBD2 (5 bases). The CDR3 extends over 13 amino acids. CDR1 and CDR2 (germline): MNHEY, SVGAGI. V was cut by 6 bases and J by 0 bases, with 6 bases left in between. CDR3 protein: CASSDYSYNEQFF. The DNA for the CDR3 is TGTGCCAGCAGCGACTACTCCTACAATGAGCAGTTCTTC.

This clone was observed once. The chain is built from TRBV18 and TRBJ2-5, with a weak D call TRBD2 (6 bases). This CDR3 region has 14 residues. Germline V gives CDR1 KGHSH, CDR2 LQKENI. V gave up 3 bases and J gave up 3 bases, with 11 bases separating them. The CDR3 reads CASSPSGGEETQYF. CDR3 DNA: TGTGCCAGCTCACCCTCAGGCGGGGAAGAGACCCAGTACTTC.

The chain is built from TRBV5-1 and TRBJ2-1, with unresolved D. Germline V CDR1 and CDR2: SGHRS, YFSETQ. The CDR3 has 14 residues. Trimming stripped 0 bases from V and 6 bases from J, with 10 bases between. The CDR3 DNA reads as TGCGCCAGCAGCTTGGGCTCTAGAGGCAATGAGCAGTTCTTC. This encodes CASSLGSRGNEQFF.

The V call is TRBV5-1, the J call TRBJ2-1; the D gene is possibly TRBD1 (6 bases). Trimming cost V 1 base and J 4 bases, with 21 bases left between them. The CDR3 is 18 residues long. CDR1 is SGHRS and CDR2 is YFSETQ in the germline V gene. CDR3 DNA sequence: TGCGCCAGCAGCTTGACGTCGGACAGCGTTGGATTTTACAATGAGCAGTTCTTC. Its protein is CASSLTSDSVGFYNEQFF.